This entry lists 20 T cell receptor beta chains sequenced from one sample in a study of read filtering for tumor transcriptome and immune sequencing. Molecular barcoded adaptors covering alpha/delta and beta/gamma chains were used on roughly 400 ng RNA. TCRdb itself ran the reads through MiXCR, one entry per CDR3 protein. In the table there are 93,000 or so distinct CDR3 sequences, 20% to 25% of which are singletons. Sequencing was done on a sample of a population of CD138-negative cells sorted from bone marrow. The receptors shown here come from a donor aged 40 or older with multiple myeloma.

This clonotype has a count of ten or more. This chain links TRBV5-5 with TRBJ1-2; D gene uncertain. Germline CDR1 reads SGHKS; CDR2 reads YYEKEE (reference sequence). V was pared by 2 bases and J by 8 bases, with 13 bases between. The CDR3 consists of 13 residues. The CDR3 bases are TGTGCCAGCAGCTTCGGGGAAGCGACCGGCTACACCTTC. Encoded protein: CASSFGEATGYTF.

This clonotype came up many times. This rearrangement joins TRBV9 to TRBJ2-3; TRBD1 aligns across 8 bases. The V segment lost 0 bases and the J segment 5 bases; nucleotides outside the gene matches: 5. Looked up from germline, CDR1 is SGDLS and CDR2 is YYNGEE. CDR3 length: 15 amino acids. The CDR3 protein is CASSVDQGAEDTQYF. DNA of the CDR3: TGTGCCAGCAGCGTAGACCAGGGGGCTGAAGATACGCAGTATTTT. Complete variable domain (other parts from reference TRBV9 and TRBJ2-3): DSGVTQTPKHLITATGQRVTLRCSPRSGDLSVYWYQQSLDQGLQFLIQYYNGEERAKGNILERFSAQQFPDLHSELNLSSLELGDSALYFCASSVDQGAEDTQYFGPGTRLTVL.

This rearrangement joins TRBV4-1 to TRBJ2-3, with D hard to call. Germline-derived CDR1 and CDR2 are MGHRA and YSYEKL. There are 13 residues in the CDR3. Deletions cut 1 base from V and 6 bases from J, with 8 bases between. The CDR3 DNA reads as TGCGCCAGCAGCCAAGGGATATCTGATACGCAGTATTTT. Translating gives CASSQGISDTQYF.

This clonotype was detected many times. V and J are TRBV7-2 and TRBJ2-3, with TRBD1 identical over 7 bases. Germline V CDR1 and CDR2: SGHTA, FQGNSA. CDR3 size: 13 residues. The trim removed 5 bases at V and 8 bases at J, leaving 7 bases unmatched. CDR3 protein: CASSPEGAGTQYF. CDR3 nucleotide sequence: TGTGCCAGCAGCCCAGAGGGGGCGGGTACGCAGTATTTT.

To note about this clonotype: This may be a read error: a much more frequent sequence differs by one nucleotide. The rearrangement uses TRBV2 and TRBJ2-7; the D gene is possibly TRBD1 (6 bases). Looked up from germline, CDR1 is SNHLY and CDR2 is FYNNEI. V gave up 6 bases and J gave up 6 bases, with 12 bases separating them. The CDR3 covers 12 residues. The CDR3 region is CASSITGCEQYF. CDR3 bases: TGTGCCAGCAGCATAACAGGGTGCGAGCAGTACTTC.

This clonotype came up many times. The chain combines TRBV7-3 with TRBJ2-5; 9 bases map to TRBD2. This CDR3 has 15 residues. Germline lookup yields CDR1 SGHTA and CDR2 FQGTGA. The ends lost 5 bases at V and 4 bases at J; junction bases unmatched: 8. CDR3 region: CASSLAVAGVETQYF. The DNA for the CDR3 is TGTGCCAGCAGCCTCGCGGTAGCGGGGGTAGAGACCCAGTACTTC.

As for this clonotype: It is likely a read error, because the conserved phenylalanine at the end of the CDR3 is missing. The chain has TRBV11-2 and TRBJ2-3, with a tentative D call TRBD2 (6 bases). The CDR3 runs to 14 residues. CDR1 SGHAT and CDR2 FQNNGV come from the germline V gene. The CDR3 nucleotides read TGTGCCAGCAGCTTGGACTACTTGACAGATCCGCAGTATTTA. It specifies CASSLDYLTDPQYL.

A remark on this clonotype: Since a much larger clone is just one base distant, this may be a read error. Given the absence of the conserved phenylalanine or tryptophan at the CDR3 end, a read error is likely. The rearrangement joins TRBV7-8 to TRBJ2-7; D remains ambiguous. CDR1 is SGHVS and CDR2 is FQNEAQ in the germline V gene. The CDR3 has 12 residues. Trimming stripped 5 bases from V and 5 bases from J, with 10 bases between. CDR3 amino acids: CASSQTSNEQYL. The CDR3 DNA sequence: TGTGCCAGCAGCCAGACCAGCAACGAGCAGTACCTC.

Remarks on this clonotype: Mismatch with germline at one junction end may stem from a read error. The gene calls are TRBV6-6 and TRBJ1-1; D possibly corresponds to TRBD1 (5 bases). The germline V gene encodes CDR1 MNHNY and CDR2 SVGAGI (reference sequence). The CDR3 totals 12 residues. The CDR3 nucleotides read TGTGCCAGCAAGGGGTGGAACACTGAAGCCTTCTTT. Protein product: CASKGWNTEAFF.

The table lists this clonotype with a few counts. The chain is built from TRBV7-8 and TRBJ2-1, with D unresolved. The V end was cut by 3 bases, the J end by 5 bases, with 8 bases between. Looked up from germline, CDR1 is SGHVS and CDR2 is FQNEAQ. There are 13 residues in the CDR3. The chain's CDR3 is CASSFRQDNEQFF. The CDR3 DNA is TGTGCCAGCAGCTTTAGGCAGGACAATGAGCAGTTCTTC.

In the case of this clonotype: A far larger clone lies a single base away; this is likely a read error. V gene TRBV7-9 combines with J gene TRBJ1-4; D remains unclear. Germline-derived CDR1 and CDR2 are SEHNR and FQNEAQ (reference sequence). The CDR3 loop spans 15 amino acids. The CDR3 protein is CASSSDPRGDEKPFF. For the CDR3, the DNA is TGTGCCAGCAGCTCAGACCCCAGAGGAGATGAAAAACCGTTTTTT.

A note on this clonotype: Just one base apart from a much larger clone, this may be a read error. The conserved phenylalanine or tryptophan normally closing the CDR3 is absent here, so this likely arose from a read error. The V gene is TRBV5-1, the J gene TRBJ1-1; 7 nucleotides align to TRBD1. Trimming cost V 6 bases and J 6 bases; bases outside gene matches: 14. CDR1 and CDR2 from the germline V gene are SGHRS and YFSETQ. This CDR3 is 15 amino acids long. Here the CDR3 DNA reads TGCGCCAGCACGACAGGGAGGAGTAGAGACGCTGAAGCTTTCCTT. Translation: CASTTGRSRDAEAFL.

Many counts were recorded for this clonotype. This chain uses TRBV20-1 with TRBJ1-5, with 7 bases identical to TRBD1. With V trimmed by 6 bases and J by 5 bases, 7 bases remained unmatched. Per the germline V gene, CDR1 is DFQATT and CDR2 is SNEGSKA (reference sequence). This CDR3 has 13 amino acids. The CDR3 region has the DNA TGCAGTGCCACCGGGACAGCAGATCAGCCCCAGCATTTT. Translating gives CSATGTADQPQHF.

This clonotype was recorded a few times. V usage is TRBV7-2 and J usage is TRBJ1-5; possible D gene TRBD1, 5 bases. Trimming shortened V by 2 bases and J by 1 base, and 9 bases separated the two germline ends. This CDR3 is built from 15 residues. CDR1 is SGHTA, CDR2 FQGNSA, per germline. In nucleotides, the CDR3 is TGTGCCAGCAGCTTACAGGGTTCGAGCAATCAGCCCCAGCATTTT. This sequence encodes CASSLQGSSNQPQHF.

At least ten counts were recorded for this clonotype. The V and J genes are TRBV7-2 and TRBJ2-1, with 7 bases aligning to TRBD2. The J segment lost 9 bases and the V segment lost 3 bases, leaving 8 bases of the junction unmatched. Germline-derived CDR1 and CDR2 are SGHTA and FQGNSA. The CDR3 loop spans 14 amino acids. Here the CDR3 reads CASSFGGGTGEQFF. CDR3 bases: TGTGCCAGCAGCTTTGGGGGGGGGACCGGTGAGCAGTTCTTC.

This clonotype was observed many times. This sequence joins TRBV7-3 and TRBJ2-5; D uncertain. This CDR3 has 13 amino acids. CDR1 is SGHTA, CDR2 FQGTGA, per germline. Trimming took 0 bases from V and 4 from J, leaving 6 bases between them. In DNA, the CDR3 is TGTGCCAGCAGCTTAACGTTCAGAGAGACCCAGTACTTC. Translation: CASSLTFRETQYF.

Worth noting for this clonotype: No conserved phenylalanine or tryptophan is present at the end of the CDR3, so a read error is the likely explanation. The chain couples TRBV11-1 to TRBJ1-5, with TRBD1 as a possible D gene (6 bases). V shed 5 bases and J shed 5 bases, with 22 bases lying between them. Germline values: CDR1 SGHAT, CDR2 FQDESV (reference sequence). There are 17 residues in the CDR3. CDR3 bases: TGTGCCAGCAGCCTCTGGGGGCTGCAGATGGAATATCAGCCCCAGCATCTT. Its protein product is CASSLWGLQMEYQPQHL.

This rearrangement joins TRBV29-1 to TRBJ1-2, with unresolved D. Deletions cut 6 bases from V and 0 bases from J, with 17 bases between. This CDR3 has 15 residues. CDR1 and CDR2 (germline): SQVTM, ANQGSEA. CDR3 in DNA: TGCAGCGTCCGAGGCGTTTTAGGCTCTAACTATGGCTACACCTTC. This sequence encodes CSVRGVLGSNYGYTF.

The chain combines TRBV28 with TRBJ1-5; 7 bases line up with TRBD1. CDR1 MDHEN and CDR2 SYDVKM come from the germline V gene. The CDR3 is made up of 13 amino acids. The V gene end was trimmed by 10 bases and the J gene end by 4 bases; junction bases not matched to a gene: 7. The CDR3 DNA reads TGTGCCATCAACCGGGACAGAAATCAGCCCCAGCATTTT. Residues: CAINRDRNQPQHF.

This clonotype occurred many times. The V call is TRBV29-1, the J call TRBJ2-3; 14 positions match TRBD2. CDR3 length equals 16 residues. The ends lost 4 bases at V and 6 bases at J; junction bases unmatched: 9. Germline lookup yields CDR1 SQVTM and CDR2 ANQGSEA. Here the CDR3 reads CSVAGTSGGIRDTQYF. For the CDR3, the DNA is TGCAGCGTTGCTGGGACTAGCGGGGGAATTCGGGATACGCAGTATTTT.